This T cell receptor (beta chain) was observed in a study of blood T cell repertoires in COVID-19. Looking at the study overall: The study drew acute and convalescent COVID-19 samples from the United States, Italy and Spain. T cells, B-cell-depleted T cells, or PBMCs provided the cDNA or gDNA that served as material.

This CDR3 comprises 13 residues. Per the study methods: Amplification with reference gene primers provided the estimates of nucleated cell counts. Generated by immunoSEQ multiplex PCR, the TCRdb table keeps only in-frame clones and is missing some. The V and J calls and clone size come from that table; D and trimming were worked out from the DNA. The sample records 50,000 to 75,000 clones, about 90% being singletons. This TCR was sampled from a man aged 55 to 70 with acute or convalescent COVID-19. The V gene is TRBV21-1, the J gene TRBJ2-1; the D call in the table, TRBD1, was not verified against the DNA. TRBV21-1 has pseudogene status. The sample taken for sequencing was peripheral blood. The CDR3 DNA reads TGTGCCAGCAAGTGGGACAGGGCTGATGAGCAGTTCTTC. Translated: CASKWDRADEQFF.